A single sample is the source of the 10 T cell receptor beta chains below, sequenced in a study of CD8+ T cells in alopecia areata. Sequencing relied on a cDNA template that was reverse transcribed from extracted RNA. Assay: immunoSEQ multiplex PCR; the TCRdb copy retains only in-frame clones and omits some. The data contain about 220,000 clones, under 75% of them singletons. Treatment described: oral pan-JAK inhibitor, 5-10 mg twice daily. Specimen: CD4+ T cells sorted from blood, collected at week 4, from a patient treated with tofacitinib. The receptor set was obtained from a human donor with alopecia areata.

CDR3 bases: TGTGCCAGCAGTTCCTCAGGGGTTAATGGCTACACCTTC. Amino acids: CASSSSGVNGYTF. This chain joins TRBV6-5 and TRBJ1-2, with D perhaps TRBD1 (6 bases). The CDR3 length is 13 residues. The ends were cut back, 4 bases at V and 6 bases at J, with 12 bases in the middle. CDR1 and CDR2 from the germline V gene are MNHEY and SVGAGI.

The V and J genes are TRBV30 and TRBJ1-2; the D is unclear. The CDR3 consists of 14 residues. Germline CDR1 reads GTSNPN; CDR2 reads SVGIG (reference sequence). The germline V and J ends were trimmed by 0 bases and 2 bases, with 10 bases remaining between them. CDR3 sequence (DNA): TGTGCCTGGAGTGTAGGGCAGGCGAACTATGGCTACACCTTC. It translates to CAWSVGQANYGYTF.

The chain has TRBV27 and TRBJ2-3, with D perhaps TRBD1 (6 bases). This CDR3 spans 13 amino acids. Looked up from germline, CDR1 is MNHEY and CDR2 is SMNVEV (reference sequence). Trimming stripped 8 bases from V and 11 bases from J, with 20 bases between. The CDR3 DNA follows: TGTGCCAGCGCAGAGCGGAGACAGGCAGGGCAGTATTTT. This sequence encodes CASAERRQAGQYF.

The CDR3 here is CSVDRTNTEAFF. The DNA for the CDR3 is TGCAGCGTCGACAGGACGAACACTGAAGCTTTCTTT. The chain joins TRBV29-1 to TRBJ1-1; a possible D gene is TRBD1 (6 bases). CDR1 is SQVTM, CDR2 ANQGSEA, per germline. The CDR3 has 12 amino acids. The germline V and J ends were trimmed by 6 bases and 1 base, with 9 bases remaining between them.

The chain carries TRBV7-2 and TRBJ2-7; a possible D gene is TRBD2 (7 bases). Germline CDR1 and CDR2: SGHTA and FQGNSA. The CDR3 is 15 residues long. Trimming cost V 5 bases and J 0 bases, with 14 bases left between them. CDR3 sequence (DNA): TGTGCCAGCAGCCTCAAGGGGGGGTCCTCCTACGAGCAGTACTTC. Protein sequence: CASSLKGGSSYEQYF.

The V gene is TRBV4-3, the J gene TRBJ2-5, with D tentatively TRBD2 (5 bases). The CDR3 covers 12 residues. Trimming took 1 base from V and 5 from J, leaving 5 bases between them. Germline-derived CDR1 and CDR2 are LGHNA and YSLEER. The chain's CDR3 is CASSQGEETQYF. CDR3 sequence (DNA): TGCGCCAGCAGCCAAGGGGAGGAGACCCAGTACTTC.

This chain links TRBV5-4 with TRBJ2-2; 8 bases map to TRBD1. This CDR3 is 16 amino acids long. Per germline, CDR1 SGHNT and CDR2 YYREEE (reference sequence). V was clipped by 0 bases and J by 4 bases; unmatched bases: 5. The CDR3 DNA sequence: TGTGCCAGCAGCTTGGGGACAGGGAAGACCACCGGGGAGCTGTTTTTT. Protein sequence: CASSLGTGKTTGELFF.

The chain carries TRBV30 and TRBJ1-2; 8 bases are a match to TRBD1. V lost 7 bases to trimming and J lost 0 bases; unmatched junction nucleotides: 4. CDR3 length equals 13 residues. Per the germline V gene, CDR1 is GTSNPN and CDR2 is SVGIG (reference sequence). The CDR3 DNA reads TGTGCCTCCCAGGGGGCGACTAACTATGGCTACACCTTC. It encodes CASQGATNYGYTF. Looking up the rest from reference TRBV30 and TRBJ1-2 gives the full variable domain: SQTIHQWPATLVQPVGSPLSLECTVEGTSNPNLYWYRQAAGRGLQLLFYSVGIGQISSEVPQNLSASRPQDRQFILSSKKLLLSDSGFYLCASQGATNYGYTFGSGTRLTVV.

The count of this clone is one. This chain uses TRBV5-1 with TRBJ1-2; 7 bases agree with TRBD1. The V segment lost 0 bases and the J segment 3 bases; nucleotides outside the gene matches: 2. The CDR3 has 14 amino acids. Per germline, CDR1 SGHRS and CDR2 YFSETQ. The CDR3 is CASSLGDSDYGYTF. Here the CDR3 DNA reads TGCGCCAGCAGCTTGGGGGACAGTGACTATGGCTACACCTTC. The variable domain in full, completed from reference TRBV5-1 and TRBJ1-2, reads KAGVTQTPRYLIKTRGQQVTLSCSPISGHRSVSWYQQTPGQGLQFLFEYFSETQRNKGNFPGRFSGRQFSNSRSEMNVSTLELGDSALYLCASSLGDSDYGYTFGSGTRLTVV.

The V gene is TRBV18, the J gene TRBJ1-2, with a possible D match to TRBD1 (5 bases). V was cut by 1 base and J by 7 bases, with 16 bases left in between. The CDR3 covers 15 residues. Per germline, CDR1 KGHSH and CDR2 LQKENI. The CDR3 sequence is CASSPLDIQAGGYTF. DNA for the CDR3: TGTGCCAGCTCACCACTGGACATCCAAGCCGGTGGCTACACCTTC.